This T cell receptor delta chain was captured in a study of γδ T cells in repeated Plasmodium falciparum infection. This CDR3 region has 25 residues. Germline values: CDR1 TSWWSYY, CDR2 QGS. Unmatched junction bases numbered 27, after V lost 0 bases and J lost 0 bases. Flow sorting of PBMC yielded separate Vgamma9/Vdelta2+ and Vdelta2-negative gammadelta T cell populations for bulk repertoire analysis. TCRdb fed the multiplex PCR reads into CATT to redo clone calling. The repertoire holds 45,000 to 70,000 delta-chain clones, with 1.7% as singletons. This clone has just a few counts. The protein TCRdb gives is from a much larger clone and does not agree with this DNA's translation at residue 17, likely a read error; the protein shown here comes from the DNA.

V gene TRDV1 combines with J gene TRDJ1; the match to TRDD3 covers 11 bases. The J gene was missing in TCRdb and was found by matching the end of the DNA to germline. The origin of this receptor is a pool of human donors (malaria-infected and uninfected, not separated). Sequenced sample: gamma-delta T cells from blood. Written as DNA, the CDR3 is TGTGCTCTTGGGGAACTCGGGCCCTACTCCATTTACTGGGGGATATTTAAATCGTACACCGATAAACTCATCTTT. This encodes CALGELGPYSIYWGIFKSYTDKLIF.